Below, 27 T cell receptor beta chains from the same sample are listed, as sequenced in a study of radiotherapy plus CTLA-4 blockade in lung cancer. The protocol was immunoSEQ multiplex PCR, while the TCRdb copy is restricted to in-frame clones and leaves out a portion. The sample has 75,000 to 100,000 clones, 82% seen once; the top ten hold 3.4%. Here the sequenced sample was peripheral blood, taken from a patient treated with radiotherapy plus ipilimumab. The receptors shown here come from a human donor with non-small cell lung cancer who had a partial response to radiotherapy plus ipilimumab.

The gene calls are TRBV7-9 and TRBJ2-5, with D perhaps matching TRBD1 (6 bases). CDR3 length: 15 amino acids. V dropped 6 bases and J dropped 2 bases, with 16 bases sitting between them. Germline V gives CDR1 SEHNR, CDR2 FQNEAQ (reference sequence). The CDR3: CASSSGQNKQETQYF. The CDR3 nucleotides read TGTGCCAGCAGTTCAGGACAGAACAAACAAGAGACCCAGTACTTC.

The chain joins TRBV7-2 to TRBJ2-7, with 10 nucleotides matching TRBD1. V was pared by 5 bases and J by 4 bases, with 8 bases of the junction left unmatched. The CDR3 spans 15 residues. Germline-derived CDR1 and CDR2 are SGHTA and FQGNSA. Written as DNA, the CDR3 is TGTGCCAGCAGCGTTACCGGGACAGGGGTTTACGAGCAGTACTTC. This sequence encodes CASSVTGTGVYEQYF.

This clone was counted a single time. This chain joins TRBV7-3 and TRBJ2-1, with D possibly TRBD2 on 5 matching bases. This CDR3 region has 15 residues. V dropped 3 bases and J dropped 8 bases, with 17 bases sitting between them. Looked up from germline, CDR1 is SGHTA and CDR2 is FQGTGA. This CDR3 is CASSFGRRVPHEQFF. The CDR3 DNA follows: TGTGCCAGCAGCTTCGGCCGGCGGGTTCCCCATGAGCAGTTCTTC.

This clone was seen a handful of times. The genes are TRBV29-1 and TRBJ1-2; D call uncertain. The CDR3 length is 13 residues. V lost 4 bases and J 3 bases, leaving 12 bases between the germline ends. Germline CDR1 reads SQVTM; CDR2 reads ANQGSEA. The CDR3: CSVVTGEDYGYTF. CDR3 nucleotides: TGCAGCGTTGTTACCGGGGAAGACTATGGCTACACCTTC. Combining the CDR3 with reference TRBV29-1 and TRBJ1-2 gives the whole variable domain SAVISQKPSRDICQRGTSLTIQCQVDSQVTMMFWYRQQPGQSLTLIATANQGSEATYESGFVIDKFPISRPNLTFSTLTVSNMSPEDSSIYLCSVVTGEDYGYTFGSGTRLTVV.

The chain recombines TRBV27 with TRBJ1-2; the D gene is possibly TRBD1 (5 bases). The CDR3 sequence is 13 residues long. V lost 3 bases and J lost 8, with 13 bases in between. Germline V gene sequence: CDR1 MNHEY, CDR2 SMNVEV (reference sequence). The CDR3 DNA reads as TGTGCCAGCAGTTTTCGGCAGGGAAACGGCTACACCTTC. Its protein product is CASSFRQGNGYTF.

The chain joins TRBV23-1 to TRBJ2-2, with 9 bases identical to TRBD1. TRBV23-1 is classed as an ORF, of uncertain function. The CDR3 has 17 residues. The trim removed 4 bases at V and 2 bases at J, leaving 8 bases unmatched. This CDR3 is CASSRPWTGVNTGELFF. CDR3 sequence (DNA): TGCGCCAGCAGTCGACCTTGGACAGGGGTTAACACCGGGGAGCTGTTTTTT.

The rearrangement links TRBV27 to TRBJ2-7; 11 bases fit TRBD2. Germline CDR1 is MNHEY and CDR2 is SMNVEV (reference sequence). This CDR3 region has 13 residues. Trimming took 6 bases from V and 4 from J; bases not matched to a gene: 2. The CDR3 spells CASRLAGEYEQYF. CDR3 nucleotide sequence: TGTGCCAGCAGACTAGCGGGAGAATACGAGCAGTACTTC.

The chain uses TRBV19 and TRBJ1-4; D perhaps matches TRBD1 (5 bases). Per the germline V gene, CDR1 is LNHDA and CDR2 is SQIVND (reference sequence). The V and J ends lost 3 bases and 7 bases respectively, with 15 bases between them. The CDR3 loop spans 15 amino acids. The chain's CDR3 is CASSMGRAGGEKLFF. The DNA for the CDR3 is TGTGCCAGTAGTATGGGCCGCGCGGGGGGTGAAAAACTGTTTTTT.

This chain uses TRBV28 with TRBJ1-5; possibly TRBD1 for D (5 bases). V shed 7 bases and J shed 4 bases, with 11 bases lying between them. CDR1 and CDR2 from the germline V gene are MDHEN and SYDVKM. The length of the CDR3 is 13 residues. The CDR3 loop reads CASKVGGNQPQHF. The CDR3 region has the DNA TGTGCCAGCAAGGTGGGGGGGAATCAGCCCCAGCATTTT.

The chain has TRBV6-5 and TRBJ1-2; tentative D call: TRBD1 (5 bases). Trimming stripped 0 bases from V and 3 bases from J, with 11 bases between. The CDR3 has 15 residues. Looked up from germline, CDR1 is MNHEY and CDR2 is SVGAGI. The DNA for the CDR3 is TGTGCCAGCAGTTACTCCAGCAGGGCGCACTATGGCTACACCTTC. Translated, it gives CASSYSSRAHYGYTF.

The CDR3 DNA follows: TGTGCCAGCAGCTTTGCCCCCGGGACAGCTAATGAAAAACTGTTTTTT. Translated, it gives CASSFAPGTANEKLFF. The V gene is TRBV11-2, the J gene TRBJ1-4; 7 bases are shared with TRBD1. Germline V gene data show CDR1 as SGHAT and CDR2 as FQNNGV. This CDR3 has 16 residues. Trimming at V came to 3 bases and at J to 3 bases, leaving 7 bases not matched to a gene.

This clone was counted once. The rearrangement joins TRBV7-2 to TRBJ2-5, with 10 bases identical to TRBD1. The CDR3 contains 17 residues. V gave up 5 bases and J gave up 7 bases; unmatched junction bases: 16. Germline V gene sequence: CDR1 SGHTA, CDR2 FQGNSA. The CDR3 loop reads CASSPTGTGALGGTQYF. The CDR3 DNA reads as TGTGCCAGCAGCCCGACCGGGACAGGGGCGTTAGGAGGGACCCAGTACTTC.

The chain has TRBV6-5 and TRBJ1-1; D uncertain. V was clipped by 6 bases and J by 4 bases, with 12 bases between them. The CDR3 has 13 amino acids. Germline CDR1 reads MNHEY; CDR2 reads SVGAGI. The CDR3 DNA is TGTGCCAGCAGGGGAGGTGCAGGCACTGAAGCTTTCTTT. The encoded protein is CASRGGAGTEAFF.

The V call is TRBV11-2, the J call TRBJ1-3, with TRBD1 identical over 9 bases. There are 17 residues in the CDR3. Germline CDR1 and CDR2: SGHAT and FQNNGV. J lost 4 bases, V lost 7 bases, and 14 bases had no gene match. The CDR3 loop is CASTFPGQGPSGNTIYF. Written as DNA, the CDR3 is TGTGCCAGCACCTTCCCGGGACAGGGTCCCAGCGGAAACACCATATATTTT.

Many counts were recorded for this clone. This chain connects TRBV7-8 to TRBJ2-7; 7 nucleotides match TRBD1. Germline V gives CDR1 SGHVS, CDR2 FQNEAQ. Trimming at V came to 0 bases and at J to 5 bases, leaving 7 bases not matched to a gene. CDR3 size: 15 residues. CDR3 sequence reads: CASSLARTGADEQYF. The CDR3 DNA sequence: TGTGCCAGCAGCTTAGCCCGTACAGGGGCGGACGAGCAGTACTTC.

The gene calls are TRBV7-8 and TRBJ2-5; the D gene is possibly TRBD1 (6 bases). The CDR3 has 13 amino acids. V lost 3 bases and J lost 5, with 10 bases in between. Germline V gene data show CDR1 as SGHVS and CDR2 as FQNEAQ. In nucleotides, the CDR3 is TGTGCCAGCAGCTTCAGGGGCGGGGAGACCCAGTACTTC. Amino acid sequence: CASSFRGGETQYF.

The J gene is TRBJ2-5, the V gene TRBV7-8, with D possibly TRBD2 on 5 matching bases. The CDR3 totals 15 residues. Germline loops: CDR1 SGHVS, CDR2 FQNEAQ. Trimming took off 2 bases at V and 5 bases at J, with 15 bases between the two ends. CDR3 sequence: CASSLHARALETQYF. CDR3 nucleotide sequence: TGTGCCAGCAGCTTACATGCGCGGGCTCTGGAGACCCAGTACTTC.

The chain combines TRBV27 with TRBJ2-3, with D possibly TRBD2 on 5 matching bases. This CDR3 is 13 amino acids long. Trimming shortened V by 10 bases and J by 3 bases, and 14 bases separated the two germline ends. Germline V gene lookup returns CDR1 MNHEY and CDR2 SMNVEV (reference sequence). The CDR3 here is CATRRIGTDTQYF. DNA for the CDR3: TGTGCCACCAGGAGGATCGGGACAGATACGCAGTATTTT.

This clone was detected only once. The chain uses TRBV5-1 and TRBJ2-7; no firm D call. Per the germline V gene, CDR1 is SGHRS and CDR2 is YFSETQ. V shed 1 base and J shed 0 bases, with 8 bases lying between them. The CDR3 contains 14 residues. Here the CDR3 DNA reads TGCGCCAGCAGCTTGACCGCTAGCTCCTACGAGCAGTACTTC. Translating it yields CASSLTASSYEQYF.

In this sample, this clone turned up a few times. The rearrangement links TRBV6-5 to TRBJ2-7; 8 positions match TRBD1. CDR1 is MNHEY, CDR2 SVGAGI, per germline. The CDR3 is made up of 16 amino acids. V lost 3 bases, J lost 3 bases, and 10 bases stayed unmatched. The CDR3 DNA follows: TGTGCCAGCAGTTATGGGCGCGGGACAGGCCTCTACGAGCAGTACTTC. It codes for CASSYGRGTGLYEQYF.

The chain carries TRBV7-9 and TRBJ1-6; TRBD1 might be the D (5 bases). The V and J ends lost 4 bases and 9 bases respectively, with 22 bases between them. CDR3 size: 17 residues. Germline lookup yields CDR1 SEHNR and CDR2 FQNEAQ (reference sequence). The CDR3 spells CASSSSLGGGVSSPLHF. CDR3 DNA sequence: TGTGCCAGCAGCTCCTCCCTCGGCGGAGGGGTTAGTTCACCCCTCCACTTT.

This rearrangement joins TRBV19 to TRBJ1-2; a weak D match, TRBD1 (5 bases). Trimming took 5 bases from V and 6 from J, leaving 13 bases between them. From germline, CDR1 is LNHDA and CDR2 SQIVND (reference sequence). CDR3 length equals 13 residues. DNA for the CDR3: TGTGCCAGTAGTGTTGCAGGGAGGGATGGCTACACCTTC. It yields the protein CASSVAGRDGYTF.

This sequence joins TRBV6-6 and TRBJ2-7, with TRBD2 matching 10 bases. The CDR3 has 16 amino acids. From germline, CDR1 is MNHNY and CDR2 SVGAGI (reference sequence). V trimming: 6 bases; J trimming: 3 bases; junction bases outside the gene matches: 11. In DNA, the CDR3 is TGTGCCAGCAGCCGAGACACTAGCGGGAACCTCTACGAGCAGTACTTC. Translated, it gives CASSRDTSGNLYEQYF.

The chain combines TRBV21-1 with TRBJ2-5; the table's D call TRBD2 went unverified against the DNA. TRBV21-1 is a pseudogene locus. The length of the CDR3 is 15 residues. For the CDR3, the DNA is TGTGCCAGCAGCAATCGGGGTGGCTACCAAGAGACCCAGTACTTC. Amino acids: CASSNRGGYQETQYF.

This clone came up a few times. This chain links TRBV6-5 with TRBJ1-2, with D perhaps TRBD1 (5 bases). Germline CDR1 reads MNHEY; CDR2 reads SVGAGI. The germline V and J ends were trimmed by 8 bases and 2 bases, with 9 bases remaining between them. The CDR3 is 12 amino acids. The DNA of the CDR3 is TGTGCCAGCTCCAGGGCAAACTATGGCTACACCTTC. This translates into CASSRANYGYTF.

The table lists this clone with a few counts. V and J are TRBV11-2 and TRBJ2-3; 7 bases map to TRBD2. Germline lookup yields CDR1 SGHAT and CDR2 FQNNGV. J lost 5 bases, V lost 4 bases, and 9 bases had no gene match. The length of the CDR3 is 15 residues. The CDR3 bases are TGTGCCAGCAGCTCGAACCGGGACTATCGAGATACGCAGTATTTT. Its protein product is CASSSNRDYRDTQYF.

Comment on this clone: Other nucleotide sequences from this sample produce the same CDR3. The rearrangement uses TRBV6-5 and TRBJ2-1; 11 positions match TRBD2. Per germline, CDR1 MNHEY and CDR2 SVGAGI. V lost 5 bases and J lost 9; bases outside the gene matches: 9. The CDR3 consists of 15 residues. The CDR3 is CASSTRWGLAVEQFF. For the CDR3, the DNA is TGTGCCAGCAGTACCCGGTGGGGACTAGCGGTTGAGCAGTTCTTC.